The clone carrying this TCR beta chain is labeled large. The sample belongs to a study of sequential checkpoint blockade in melanoma. Treatment reported: randomized to nivolumab then ipilimumab (arm A) or the reverse (arm B). DNA-damaging chemotherapy had not been given to any patient beforehand. Live CD3+CD8+ CD19− CD56− cells were sorted from PBMCs. Generated by immunoSEQ multiplex PCR, the TCRdb table keeps only in-frame clones and is missing some. Found here are some 17,000 clones, more than 55% of them singletons; the top ten hold 12%. The germline V gene has CDR1 SGHVS and CDR2 FQNEAQ. V was pared by 1 base and J by 2 bases, with 5 bases of the junction left unmatched. The CDR3 has 17 residues.

The rearrangement links TRBV7-8 to TRBJ2-1; the match to TRBD2 covers 10 bases. This specimen consisted of CD8+ T cells sorted from blood (inferred from file names), obtained from a patient given nivolumab and ipilimumab in sequence. This TCR derives from a human donor with melanoma. The DNA for the CDR3 is TGTGCCAGCAGCTTAGAGGCTAGCGGGAGACCCTACAATGAGCAGTTCTTC. Amino acid sequence: CASSLEASGRPYNEQFF.